This T cell receptor (beta chain) was captured in a study of CD8 T cells in ankylosing spondylitis. General study findings and limits: What seemed typical of ankylosing spondylitis blood was a TCR beta motif built from about eight highly homologous variants.

In germline, CDR1 is SEHNR, CDR2 FQNEAQ (reference sequence). With 3 bases removed from V and 7 bases from J, the gap between germline ends came to 10 bases. CDR3 length: 14 amino acids. This clonotype was seen a few times. Antigen unknown. TCRdb re-called the 5' RACE reads with MiXCR, one entry per CDR3 protein. The sample yields tens of thousands of distinct CDR3 sequences, roughly 9% seen once. This clonotype was sampled from a male donor with ankylosing spondylitis. This rearrangement joins TRBV7-9 to TRBJ1-6; tentative D call: TRBD1 (5 bases). The source material was blood, either unsorted or a sorted T cell fraction (not recorded which). CDR3 nucleotide sequence: TGTGCCAGCAGCTTCGGGCAGGGAAATTCACCCCTCCACTTT. It specifies CASSFGQGNSPLHF.